This T cell receptor beta chain was documented in a study of response to subunit inactivated influenza vaccine. In the case of this clonotype: One end of the junction does not line up with germline, which may come from a read error.

The CDR3 has 13 amino acids. Germline lookup yields CDR1 SGDLS and CDR2 YYNGEE. TCRdb re-analysed the RT-PCR reads in MiXCR, keeping a single row per CDR3 protein. The sample includes 450,000 to 550,000 distinct CDR3 sequences, less than 30% of them seen just once. The receptor comes from a man aged 50-59 years who received an inactivated influenza vaccine. This specimen was CD4+ T cells sorted from PBMCs, taken about 5 days after vaccination. The chain is built from TRBV9 and TRBJ1-5; no firm D call. The CDR3 nucleotides read TGTGCCAGCAGCGCCAATAGCAATCAGCACCAGCATTTT. This codes for CASSANSNQHQHF. Looking up the rest from reference TRBV9 and TRBJ1-5 gives the full variable domain: DSGVTQTPKHLITATGQRVTLRCSPRSGDLSVYWYQQSLDQGLQFLIQYYNGEERAKGNILERFSAQQFPDLHSELNLSSLELGDSALYFCASSANSNQHQHFGDGTRLSIL.